Listed below are T cell receptor beta chains from one sample, sequenced in a study of cytomegalovirus exposure and HLA in healthy donors. Assay: immunoSEQ multiplex PCR; the TCRdb copy retains only in-frame clones and omits some. The sample carries about 160,000 clones, around three quarters recorded once. The specimen was PBMCs. The receptors originated from a man aged 45-60 years in good health and CMV-seropositive. Each CDR3 is given with its conserved first and last residue. D genes are given only for firm matches. Only some rows state a clone size, as once, few, many or a class for expanded clones.

size,D,length,J,V,CDR3,DNA
-,TRBD2,15,TRBJ2-3,TRBV9,CASSVASGGGDTQYF,TGTGCCAGCAGCGTAGCTAGCGGGGGGGGAGATACGCAGTATTTT
-,-,12,TRBJ2-7,TRBV27,CASGVATGEQYF,TGTGCCAGCGGCGTTGCGACGGGGGAGCAGTACTTC
few,TRBD2,15,TRBJ2-1,TRBV27,CASSVWLAGGNEQFF,TGTGCCAGCAGCGTGTGGCTAGCGGGGGGGAATGAGCAGTTCTTC
-,-,13,TRBJ2-3,TRBV6-1,CASSERRPDTQYF,TGTGCCAGCAGTGAGCGGCGGCCAGATACGCAGTATTTT
-,-,17,TRBJ2-1,TRBV15,CATSREKQGRAYNEQFF,TGTGCCACCAGCAGAGAAAAACAGGGTAGGGCCTACAATGAGCAGTTCTTC
-,TRBD2,17,TRBJ2-3,TRBV5-1,CASSLASSGGAVDTQYF,TGCGCCAGCAGCTTGGCCTCTAGCGGGGGGGCCGTAGATACGCAGTATTTT
-,-,17,TRBJ1-5,TRBV5-1,CASSANPTGYGNQPQHF,TGCGCCAGCAGCGCAAACCCAACAGGGTACGGTAATCAGCCCCAGCATTTT
-,-,14,TRBJ2-7,TRBV9,CASSVGRVPYEQYF,TGTGCCAGCAGCGTAGGCAGGGTCCCCTACGAGCAGTACTTC
-,TRBD1,14,TRBJ2-7,TRBV4-3,CASSPGTGDYEQYF,TGCGCCAGCAGCCCTGGGACAGGGGACTACGAGCAGTACTTC
-,-,15,TRBJ1-2,TRBV11-2,CASSPGWGIGGGYTF,TGTGCCAGCAGCCCGGGGTGGGGGATAGGGGGTGGCTACACCTTC
-,TRBD1,15,TRBJ2-3,TRBV5-6,CASSLTGRSTDTQYF,TGTGCCAGCAGTCTGACAGGGCGGAGCACAGATACGCAGTATTTT
-,-,13,TRBJ1-2,TRBV5-6,CASSLWGGDGYTF,TGTGCCAGCAGCTTATGGGGAGGGGATGGCTACACCTTC
-,TRBD1,15,TRBJ1-4,TRBV5-1,CASSSGQGPTEKLFF,TGCGCCAGCAGCTCTGGACAGGGTCCTACCGAAAAACTGTTTTTT
once,-,15,TRBJ1-6,TRBV4-1,CASSLRQGSNSPLHF,TGCGCCAGCAGCCTGAGGCAGGGATCCAATTCACCCCTCCACTTT
-,TRBD1,14,TRBJ1-2,TRBV2,CASSVRTGNYGYTF,TGTGCCAGCAGTGTCCGGACAGGGAACTATGGCTACACCTTC
-,-,11,TRBJ2-5,TRBV14,CASSHSETQYF,TGTGCCAGCAGCCACTCGGAGACCCAGTACTTC
-,-,14,TRBJ2-2,TRBV5-4,CASTPGRGPGELFF,TGTGCCAGCACCCCGGGTCGAGGTCCCGGGGAGCTGTTTTTT
once,-,14,TRBJ1-4,TRBV28,CATLNREGNEKLFF,TGTGCCACCCTAAACAGGGAGGGTAATGAAAAACTGTTTTTT
-,-,17,TRBJ2-5,TRBV27,CASARVPGPSSRGTQYF,TGTGCCAGCGCGCGAGTCCCGGGACCGAGCTCGCGGGGGACCCAGTACTTC
-,-,16,TRBJ2-2,TRBV9,CASSISPTGNTGELFF,TGTGCCAGCAGCATCAGTCCAACAGGGAACACCGGGGAGCTGTTTTTT
-,-,18,TRBJ1-5,TRBV2,CASSDASFLTGRNQPQHF,TGTGCCAGCAGTGACGCTTCTTTTTTAACAGGGCGCAATCAGCCCCAGCATTTT
-,-,15,TRBJ1-6,TRBV4-2,CASSQDGDMSSPLHF,TGTGCCAGCAGCCAAGACGGGGATATGAGTTCACCCCTCCACTTT
-,-,12,TRBJ2-1,TRBV7-8,CASSLSVLGQFF,TGTGCCAGCAGCTTAAGCGTTTTGGGGCAGTTCTTC
-,TRBD2,17,TRBJ2-1,TRBV7-2,CASSLVSSGGAYNEQFF,TGTGCCAGCAGCTTAGTGTCTAGCGGGGGGGCCTACAATGAGCAGTTCTTC
few,TRBD1,14,TRBJ2-7,TRBV7-9,CASSLGRDSYEQYF,TGTGCCAGCAGCTTAGGACGGGACAGTTACGAGCAGTACTTC
-,TRBD1,15,TRBJ1-2,TRBV28,CASSPWTGGFYGYTF,TGTGCCAGCAGTCCCTGGACAGGGGGCTTTTATGGCTACACCTTC
-,TRBD1,15,TRBJ2-7,TRBV29-1,CSVSNRGRSAYEQYF,TGCAGCGTTTCTAACAGGGGAAGAAGCGCCTACGAGCAGTACTTC
-,TRBD1,15,TRBJ2-2,TRBV9,CASSEHGQGAGELFF,TGTGCCAGCAGCGAACATGGACAGGGGGCCGGGGAGCTGTTTTTT
-,-,15,TRBJ1-2,TRBV4-2,CASSGAGAGNHGYTF,TGTGCCAGCAGCGGGGCAGGGGCCGGTAACCATGGCTACACCTTC
-,-,17,TRBJ2-2,TRBV7-2,CASSLDLRQTNTGELFF,TGTGCCAGCAGCTTAGACCTAAGACAGACGAACACCGGGGAGCTGTTTTTT
once,-,17,TRBJ2-7,TRBV14,CASSQALRDIFSYEQYF,TGTGCCAGCAGCCAAGCCCTTAGAGATATCTTCTCCTACGAGCAGTACTTC
-,TRBD1,15,TRBJ1-5,TRBV5-3,CARSLGTGRNQPQHF,TGTGCCAGAAGCCTTGGGACAGGGAGGAATCAGCCCCAGCATTTT
once,-,16,TRBJ1-4,TRBV5-1,CASSVGNRATNEKLFF,TGCGCCAGCAGCGTTGGCAACAGGGCAACTAATGAAAAACTGTTTTTT
few,TRBD1,13,TRBJ1-2,TRBV7-2,CASSHGQAYGYTF,TGTGCCAGCAGCCACGGACAGGCCTATGGCTACACCTTC
once,-,15,TRBJ1-5,TRBV18,CASSPKQGPNQPQHF,TGTGCCAGCTCACCAAAACAGGGTCCGAATCAGCCCCAGCATTTT
-,-,16,TRBJ2-1,TRBV25-1,CASSEYPLASENEQFF,TGTGCCAGCAGTGAATACCCTCTTGCTAGCGAAAATGAGCAGTTCTTC
-,TRBD1,15,TRBJ1-2,TRBV19,CASSPGTGPNYGYTF,TGTGCCAGTAGTCCGGGGACAGGCCCTAACTATGGCTACACCTTC
-,TRBD2,15,TRBJ2-7,TRBV6-6,CASSLLSGVYYEQYF,TGTGCCAGCAGCCTTCTTAGCGGGGTTTACTACGAGCAGTACTTC
-,TRBD2,16,TRBJ2-7,TRBV9,CASSVTSSGGAYEQYF,TGTGCCAGCAGCGTCACTTCTAGCGGGGGGGCCTACGAGCAGTACTTC
-,TRBD2,15,TRBJ2-7,TRBV7-3,CASSLTGGGAHEQYF,TGTGCCAGCAGCTTAACAGGCGGGGGGGCCCACGAGCAGTACTTC
-,-,12,TRBJ2-7,TRBV29-1,CSVGPLTGEQYF,TGCAGCGTTGGGCCCCTAACAGGCGAGCAGTACTTC